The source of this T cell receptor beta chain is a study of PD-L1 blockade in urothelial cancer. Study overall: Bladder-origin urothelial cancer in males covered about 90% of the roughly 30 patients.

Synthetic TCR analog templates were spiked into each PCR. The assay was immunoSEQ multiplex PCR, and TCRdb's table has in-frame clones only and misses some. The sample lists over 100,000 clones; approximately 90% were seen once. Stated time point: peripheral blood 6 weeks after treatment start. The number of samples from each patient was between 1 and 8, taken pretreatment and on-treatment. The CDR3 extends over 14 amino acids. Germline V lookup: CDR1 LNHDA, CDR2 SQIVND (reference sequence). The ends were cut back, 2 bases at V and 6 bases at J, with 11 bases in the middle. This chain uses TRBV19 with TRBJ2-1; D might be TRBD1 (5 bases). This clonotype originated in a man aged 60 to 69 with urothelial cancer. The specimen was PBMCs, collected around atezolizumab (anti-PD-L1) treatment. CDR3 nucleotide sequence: TGTGCCAGTAGTATAAGCAAGACAGCCAATGAGCAGTTCTTC. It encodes CASSISKTANEQFF. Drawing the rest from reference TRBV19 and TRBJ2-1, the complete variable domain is DGGITQSPKYLFRKEGQNVTLSCEQNLNHDAMYWYRQDPGQGLRLIYYSQIVNDFQKGDIAEGYSVSREKKESFPLTVTSAQKNPTAFYLCASSISKTANEQFFGPGTRLTVL.